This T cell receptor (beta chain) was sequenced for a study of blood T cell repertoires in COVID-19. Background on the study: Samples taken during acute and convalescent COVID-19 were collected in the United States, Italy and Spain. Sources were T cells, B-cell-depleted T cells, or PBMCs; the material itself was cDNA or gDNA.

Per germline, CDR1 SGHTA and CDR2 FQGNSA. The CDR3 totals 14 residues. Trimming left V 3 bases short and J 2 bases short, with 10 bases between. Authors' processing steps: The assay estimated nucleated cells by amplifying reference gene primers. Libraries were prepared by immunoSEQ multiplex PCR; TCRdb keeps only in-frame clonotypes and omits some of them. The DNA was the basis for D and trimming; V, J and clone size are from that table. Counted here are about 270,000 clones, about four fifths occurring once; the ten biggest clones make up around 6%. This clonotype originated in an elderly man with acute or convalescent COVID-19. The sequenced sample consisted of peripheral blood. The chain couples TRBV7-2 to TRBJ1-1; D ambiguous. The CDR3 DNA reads TGTGCCAGCAGCTTGGAACGGGAAAACACTGAAGCTTTCTTT. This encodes CASSLERENTEAFF.